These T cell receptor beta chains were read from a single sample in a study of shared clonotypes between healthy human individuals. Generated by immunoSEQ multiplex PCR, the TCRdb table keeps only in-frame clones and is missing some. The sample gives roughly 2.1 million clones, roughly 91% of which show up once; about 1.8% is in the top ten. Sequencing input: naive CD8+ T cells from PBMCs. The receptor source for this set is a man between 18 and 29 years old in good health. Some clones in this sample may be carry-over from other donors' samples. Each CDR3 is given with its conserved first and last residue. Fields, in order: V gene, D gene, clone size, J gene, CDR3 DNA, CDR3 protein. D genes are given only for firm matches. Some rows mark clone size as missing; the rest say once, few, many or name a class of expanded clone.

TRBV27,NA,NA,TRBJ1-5,TGTGCCAGCAGTTTATCGAGATCTAGCAATCAGCCCCAGCATTTT,CASSLSRSSNQPQHF
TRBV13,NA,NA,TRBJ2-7,TGTGCCAGCAGTGAACCGGGAGTCTCCTACGAGCAGTACTTC,CASSEPGVSYEQYF
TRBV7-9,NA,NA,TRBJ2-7,TGTGCCAGCTGGACGGGCGGGCCCGGGGAGCAGTACTTC,CASWTGGPGEQYF
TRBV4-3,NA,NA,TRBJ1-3,TGCGCCAGCAGCCAAGAGACCGAAGGGGAAGGAAACACCATATATTTT,CASSQETEGEGNTIYF
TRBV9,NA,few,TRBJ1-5,TGTGCCAGCAGTGCAGGGGATAGCAATCAGCCCCAGCATTTT,CASSAGDSNQPQHF
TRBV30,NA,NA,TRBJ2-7,TGTGCCTTAACCTCCTTCGGGAGCTCCTACGAGCAGTACTTC,CALTSFGSSYEQYF
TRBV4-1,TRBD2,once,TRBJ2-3,TGCGCCAGCAGCCACGCCACTAGCGGGGGCACAGATACGCAGTATTTT,CASSHATSGGTDTQYF
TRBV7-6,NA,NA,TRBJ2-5,TGTGCCAGCAGCTTAGTATTTGGAACCGGGGAGACCCAGTACTTC,CASSLVFGTGETQYF
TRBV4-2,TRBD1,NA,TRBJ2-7,TGTGCCAGCAGCCAGGGGACAGTCTACGAGCAGTACTTC,CASSQGTVYEQYF
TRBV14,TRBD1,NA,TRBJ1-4,TGTGCCAGCTCCCAAGTAGGGGGCAATGAAAAACTGTTTTTT,CASSQVGGNEKLFF
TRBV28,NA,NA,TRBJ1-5,TGTGCCAGCAGGGTTGAGAGAGGGGCGGGCAATCAGCCCCAGCATTTT,CASRVERGAGNQPQHF
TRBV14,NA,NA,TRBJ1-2,TGTGCCAGCAGCCAAAGGAGGGTCATCGGTAGGGAGGGCTACACCTTC,CASSQRRVIGREGYTF
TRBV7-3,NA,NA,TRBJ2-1,TGTGCCAGCAGCTTACCACCCTACAATGAGCAGTTCTTC,CASSLPPYNEQFF
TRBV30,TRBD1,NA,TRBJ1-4,TGTGCCTGGAGTGCGGGACAGGAAATTTTTGAAAAACTGTTTTTT,CAWSAGQEIFEKLFF
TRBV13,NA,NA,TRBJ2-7,TGTGCCAGCAGCGCCACAGTCCGGTCCTACGAGCAGTACTTC,CASSATVRSYEQYF
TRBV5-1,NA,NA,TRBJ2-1,TGCGCCAGCAGCTGGAGTCCTGGGAATGAGCAGTTCTTC,CASSWSPGNEQFF
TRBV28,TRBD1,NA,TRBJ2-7,TGTGCCAGCAGTTTTGACAGGGGGAAGGAGTACTTC,CASSFDRGKEYF
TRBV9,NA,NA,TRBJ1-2,TGTGCCAGCAGCGCAACCCATAACTATGGCTACACCTTC,CASSATHNYGYTF
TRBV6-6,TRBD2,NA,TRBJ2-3,TGTGCCAGCAATTTAGCGGGAGGGCTCGATACGCAGTATTTT,CASNLAGGLDTQYF
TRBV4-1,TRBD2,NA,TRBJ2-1,TGCGCCAGCAGAGCTGCGGGAGGGGCAATGATCGGTGAGTTCTTC,CASRAAGGAMIGEFF
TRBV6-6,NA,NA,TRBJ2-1,TGTGCCACTGGGGCTGCGCCTCAATGGGGGCAGTTCTTC,CATGAAPQWGQFF
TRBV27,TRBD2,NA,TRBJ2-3,TGTGCCAGCAGTTCACCCCTAGCGGGAGGGATCACAGATACGCAGTATTTT,CASSSPLAGGITDTQYF
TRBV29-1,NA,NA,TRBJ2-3,TGCAGCGTTCCCTTTGTTGGGGGTAGCACAGATACGCAGTATTTT,CSVPFVGGSTDTQYF
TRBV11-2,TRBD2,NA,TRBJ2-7,TGTGCCAGCAGCTTAGTTGATCGGCTAGCGGGCGCGGACGAGCAGTACTTC,CASSLVDRLAGADEQYF
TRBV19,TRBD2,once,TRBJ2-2,TGTGCCAGTAGTATCGGCGGGAGCGACCCTTCCGGGGAGCTGTTTTTT,CASSIGGSDPSGELFF
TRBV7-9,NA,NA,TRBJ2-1,TGTGCCAGCAGCCCAGTCTATAACGGGCCCTACAATGAGCAGTTCTTC,CASSPVYNGPYNEQFF
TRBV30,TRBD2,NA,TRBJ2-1,TGTGCCTGGAGTGTAGGGATTAGCGGGAGTAAGAATGAGCAGTTCTTC,CAWSVGISGSKNEQFF
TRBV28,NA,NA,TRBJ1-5,TGTGCCAGCACTCCCCCCATAAACAGGGTTTCGTTGCATTTT,CASTPPINRVSLHF
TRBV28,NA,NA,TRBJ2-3,TGTGCCAGCAGTTTGACGGGGTCCACAGATACGCAGTATTTT,CASSLTGSTDTQYF
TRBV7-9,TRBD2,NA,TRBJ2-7,TGTGCCAGCGGACTAGCGGGAGGCGAGCAGTACTTC,CASGLAGGEQYF
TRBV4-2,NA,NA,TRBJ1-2,TGTGCCAGCAGTCAATGGGTTGGGGACGGTGCTAACTATGGCTACACCTTC,CASSQWVGDGANYGYTF
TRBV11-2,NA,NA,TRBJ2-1,TGTGCCAGCAGCTTAAGCCGGCGGAGGGGAAGCTCCTACAATGAGCAGTTCTTC,CASSLSRRRGSSYNEQFF
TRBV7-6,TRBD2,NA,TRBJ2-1,TGTGCCAGCAGCTTAGCGCCGGGAGGATCCTACAATGAGCAGTTCTTC,CASSLAPGGSYNEQFF
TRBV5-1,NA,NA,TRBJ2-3,TGCGCCAGCAGCTTGGGACGGGACATTGTGGATACGCAGTATTTT,CASSLGRDIVDTQYF
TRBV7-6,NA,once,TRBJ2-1,TGTGCCAGCAGCTTAGTCCCAGTAGCGTCTGGGCTCGATGAGCAGTTCTTC,CASSLVPVASGLDEQFF
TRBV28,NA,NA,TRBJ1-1,TGTGCCAGCAGTCCCACAGGGAAAGCTGAAGCTTTCTTT,CASSPTGKAEAFF
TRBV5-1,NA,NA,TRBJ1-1,TGCGCCAGCAGCACGGACTGGACGGTTAAAGCTTTCTTT,CASSTDWTVKAFF
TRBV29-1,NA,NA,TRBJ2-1,TGCAGCGTGGATGAGGGGGAGGGATACAATGAGCAGTTCTTC,CSVDEGEGYNEQFF
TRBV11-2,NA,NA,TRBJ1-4,TGTGCCAGCAGCCCACGGGGGGGTTTGGGAGCTAATGAAAAACTGTTTTTT,CASSPRGGLGANEKLFF
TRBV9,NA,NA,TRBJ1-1,TGTGCCAGCAGCGTCTTAGGGGGAACTGAAGCTTTCTTT,CASSVLGGTEAFF
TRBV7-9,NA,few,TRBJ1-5,TGTGCCAGCAGCTTAGGTTTCAATCAGCCCCAGCATTTT,CASSLGFNQPQHF
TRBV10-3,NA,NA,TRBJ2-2,TGTGCCACCCGGCGGGGGAACACCGGGGAGCTGTTTTTT,CATRRGNTGELFF
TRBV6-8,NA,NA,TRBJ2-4,NA,CASSSSIAKNIQYF
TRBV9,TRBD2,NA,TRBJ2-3,TGTGCCAGCAGCGTAGCAGGGCGGGAGGGTCCCTCAGATACGCAGTATTTT,CASSVAGREGPSDTQYF
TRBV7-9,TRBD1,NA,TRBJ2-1,TGTGCCAGCGGGGGGCAACTGGGACAGGGGACCAACAATGAGCAGTTCTTC,CASGGQLGQGTNNEQFF
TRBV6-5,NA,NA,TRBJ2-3,TGTGCCAGCAGTTACTTGCGAGCAGATACGCAGTATTTT,CASSYLRADTQYF
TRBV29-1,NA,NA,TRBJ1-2,TGCAGCGTTTGGGGAGGCTATGGCTACACCTTC,CSVWGGYGYTF
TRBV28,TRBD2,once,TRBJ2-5,TGTGCCAGCAGTCGGACTAGCAGACCCCAAGAGACCCAGTACTTC,CASSRTSRPQETQYF
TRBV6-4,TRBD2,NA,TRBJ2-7,TGTGCCAGCAGTGATCGGGCTAGCGGAGCCTACGAGCAGTACTTC,CASSDRASGAYEQYF
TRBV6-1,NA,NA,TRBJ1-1,TGTGCCAGCAGTGAAGGTCCGGGGACAATGAACACTGAAGCTTTCTTT,CASSEGPGTMNTEAFF
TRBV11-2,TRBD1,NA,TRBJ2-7,TGTGCCAGCAGTTTTCCACACAGGGGGAACGAGCAGTACTTC,CASSFPHRGNEQYF
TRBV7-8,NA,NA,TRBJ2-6,TGTGCCAGCAGCTTGACAGTACCAGCCTCTGGGGCCAACGTCCTGACTTTC,CASSLTVPASGANVLTF
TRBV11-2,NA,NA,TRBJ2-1,TGTGCCAGCAGCTTAGAGGCAGGGACCGGAGTTGAGCAGTTCTTC,CASSLEAGTGVEQFF
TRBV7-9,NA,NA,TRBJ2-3,TGTGCCAGCAGCTCAACACTAGGACGCACAGATACGCAGTATTTT,CASSSTLGRTDTQYF
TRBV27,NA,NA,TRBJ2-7,TGTGCCAGCAGTTCCGAATTCTACGAGCAGTACTTC,CASSSEFYEQYF